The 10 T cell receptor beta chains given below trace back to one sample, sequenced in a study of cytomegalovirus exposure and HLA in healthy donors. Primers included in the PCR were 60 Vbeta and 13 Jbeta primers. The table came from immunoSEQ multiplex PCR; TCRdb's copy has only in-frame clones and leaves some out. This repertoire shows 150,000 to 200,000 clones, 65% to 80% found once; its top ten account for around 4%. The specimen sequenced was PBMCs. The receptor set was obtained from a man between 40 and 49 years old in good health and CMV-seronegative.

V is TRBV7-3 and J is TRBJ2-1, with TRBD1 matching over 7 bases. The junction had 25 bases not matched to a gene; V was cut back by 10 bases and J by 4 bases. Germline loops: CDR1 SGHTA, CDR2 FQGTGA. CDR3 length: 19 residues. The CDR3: CATPRSGDSTVRVYNEQFF. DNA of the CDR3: TGTGCCACCCCTCGGAGTGGGGACAGTACTGTTCGTGTATACAATGAGCAGTTCTTC. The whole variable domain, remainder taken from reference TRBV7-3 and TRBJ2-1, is GAGVSQTPSNKVTEKGKYVELRCDPISGHTALYWYRQSLGQGPEFLIYFQGTGAADDSGLPNDRFFAVRPEGSVSTLKIQRTERGDSAVYLCATPRSGDSTVRVYNEQFFGPGTRLTVL.

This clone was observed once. The CDR3 DNA follows: TGTGCCAGCAGCTTGGGACAAATAGAGACCCAGTACTTC. This translates into CASSLGQIETQYF. The rearrangement links TRBV5-5 to TRBJ2-5; no definite D call. CDR3 length: 13 amino acids. Trimming left V 0 bases short and J 4 bases short, with 7 bases between. Germline-derived CDR1 and CDR2 are SGHKS and YYEKEE (reference sequence). The whole variable domain, remainder taken from reference TRBV5-5 and TRBJ2-5, is DAGVTQSPTHLIKTRGQQVTLRCSPISGHKSVSWYQQVLGQGPQFIFQYYEKEERGRGNFPDRFSARQFPNYSSELNVNALLLGDSALYLCASSLGQIETQYFGPGTRLLVL.

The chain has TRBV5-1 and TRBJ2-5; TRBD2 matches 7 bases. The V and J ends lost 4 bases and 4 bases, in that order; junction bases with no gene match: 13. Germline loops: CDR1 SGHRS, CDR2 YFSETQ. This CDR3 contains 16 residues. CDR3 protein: CASSTGLDGFGETQYF. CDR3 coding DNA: TGCGCCAGCAGCACCGGACTAGACGGTTTTGGAGAGACCCAGTACTTC.

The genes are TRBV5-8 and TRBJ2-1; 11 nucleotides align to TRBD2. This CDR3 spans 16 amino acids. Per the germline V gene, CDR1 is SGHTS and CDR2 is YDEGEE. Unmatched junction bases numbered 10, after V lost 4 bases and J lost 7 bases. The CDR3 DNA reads TGTGCCAGCAGCCAAGACGTGGCTAGCGGGGGGAATGAGCAGTTCTTC. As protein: CASSQDVASGGNEQFF.

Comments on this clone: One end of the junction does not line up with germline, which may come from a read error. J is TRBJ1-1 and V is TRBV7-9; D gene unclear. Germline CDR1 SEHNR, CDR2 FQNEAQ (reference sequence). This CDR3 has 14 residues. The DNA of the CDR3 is TGTTCCAGCAGCCTAAGAGAGATGAACACTGAAGCTTTCTTT. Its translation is CSSSLREMNTEAFF.

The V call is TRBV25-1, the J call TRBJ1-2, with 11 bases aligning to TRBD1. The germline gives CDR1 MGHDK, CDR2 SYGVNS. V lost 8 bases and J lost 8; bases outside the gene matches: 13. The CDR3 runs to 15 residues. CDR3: CASGGQGGSGGGYTF. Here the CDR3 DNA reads TGTGCCAGCGGGGGACAGGGGGGGTCAGGAGGAGGCTACACCTTC.

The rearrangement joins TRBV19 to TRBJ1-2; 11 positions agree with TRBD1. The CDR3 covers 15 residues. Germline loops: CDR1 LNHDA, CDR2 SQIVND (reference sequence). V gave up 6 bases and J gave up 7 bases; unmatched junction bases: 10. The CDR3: CASSPADRGPGGYTF. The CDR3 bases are TGTGCCAGTAGCCCTGCGGACAGGGGGCCGGGTGGCTACACCTTC.

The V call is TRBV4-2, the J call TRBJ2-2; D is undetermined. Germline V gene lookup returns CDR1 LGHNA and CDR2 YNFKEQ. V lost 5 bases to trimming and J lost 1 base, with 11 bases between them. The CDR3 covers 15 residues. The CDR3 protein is CASSNEAVNTGELFF. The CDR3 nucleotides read TGTGCCAGCAGCAACGAGGCGGTGAACACCGGGGAGCTGTTTTTT.

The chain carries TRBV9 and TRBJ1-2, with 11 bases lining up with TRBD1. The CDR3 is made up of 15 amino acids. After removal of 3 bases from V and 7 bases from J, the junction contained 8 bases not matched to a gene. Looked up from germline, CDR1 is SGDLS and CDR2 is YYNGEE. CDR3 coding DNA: TGTGCCAGCAGCGCTGGGACAGGGGGGGTTGTTGGCTACACCTTC. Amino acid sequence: CASSAGTGGVVGYTF.

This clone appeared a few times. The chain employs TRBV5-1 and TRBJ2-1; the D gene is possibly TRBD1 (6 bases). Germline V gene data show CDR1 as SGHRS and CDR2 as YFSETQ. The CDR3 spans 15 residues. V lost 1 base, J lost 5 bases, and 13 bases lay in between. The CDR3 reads CASSLTGKANNEQFF. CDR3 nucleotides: TGCGCCAGCAGCTTGACAGGGAAGGCTAACAATGAGCAGTTCTTC.